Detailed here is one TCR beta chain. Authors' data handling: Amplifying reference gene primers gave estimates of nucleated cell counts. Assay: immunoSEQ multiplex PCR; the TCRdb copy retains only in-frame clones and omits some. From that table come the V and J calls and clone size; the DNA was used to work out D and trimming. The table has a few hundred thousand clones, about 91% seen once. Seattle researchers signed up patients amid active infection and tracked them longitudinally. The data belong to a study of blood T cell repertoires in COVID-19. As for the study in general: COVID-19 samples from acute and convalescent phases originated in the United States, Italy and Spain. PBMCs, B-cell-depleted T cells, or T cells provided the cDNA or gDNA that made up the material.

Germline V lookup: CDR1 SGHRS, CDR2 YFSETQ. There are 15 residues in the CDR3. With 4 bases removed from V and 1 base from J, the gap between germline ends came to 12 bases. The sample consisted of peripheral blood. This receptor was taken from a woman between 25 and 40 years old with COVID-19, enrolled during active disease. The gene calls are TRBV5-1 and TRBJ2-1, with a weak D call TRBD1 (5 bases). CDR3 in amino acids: CASSLTDPSYNEQFF. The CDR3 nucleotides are TGCGCCAGCAGCCTGACAGACCCTTCCTACAATGAGCAGTTCTTC. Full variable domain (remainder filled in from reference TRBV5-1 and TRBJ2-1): KAGVTQTPRYLIKTRGQQVTLSCSPISGHRSVSWYQQTPGQGLQFLFEYFSETQRNKGNFPGRFSGRQFSNSRSEMNVSTLELGDSALYLCASSLTDPSYNEQFFGPGTRLTVL.